These 10 T cell receptor beta chains came from one sample sequenced in a study of blood T cell repertoires in COVID-19 (dated by TCRdb to 2019 to 2021). Library construction relied on the immunoSEQ multiplex PCR assay. Not all clones reach the TCRdb copy of this immuneACCESS table, which keeps in-frame sequences only. Checked studies attribute under half of the gap to unresolved V genes and leave the rest unexplained. The sample table records approximately 74,000 clones; 88% of these occur just once. The ten largest account for 1.5% to 2.5% of the sample. The sequencing input was peripheral blood. The receptor source for this set is an elderly woman with active or convalescent COVID-19.

This chain connects TRBV30 to TRBJ1-2, with D unclear. Germline V gene data show CDR1 as GTSNPN and CDR2 as SVGIG (reference sequence). The CDR3 spans 11 residues. V shed 1 base and J shed 3 bases, with 3 bases lying between them. CDR3 sequence: CAWSADYGYTF. The DNA for the CDR3 is TGTGCCTGGAGTGCAGACTATGGCTACACCTTC.

The rearrangement uses TRBV9 and TRBJ2-1, with 8 positions matching TRBD2. J gave up 0 bases and V 2 bases, and 7 bases lay outside the gene matches. This CDR3 has 17 residues. Germline V gene sequence: CDR1 SGDLS, CDR2 YYNGEE. CDR3 nucleotide sequence: TGTGCCAGCAGCGTCACGGGGGGGCCCCGCTCCTACAATGAGCAGTTCTTC. Its protein product is CASSVTGGPRSYNEQFF.

The chain carries TRBV5-1 and TRBJ2-1; maybe TRBD2 (6 bases). V dropped 4 bases and J dropped 3 bases, with 17 bases sitting between them. The CDR3 has 16 residues. Germline values: CDR1 SGHRS, CDR2 YFSETQ. CDR3 loop: CASSVGGLSLYNEQFF. The CDR3 nucleotides read TGCGCCAGCAGCGTCGGAGGACTATCCCTCTACAATGAGCAGTTCTTC.

The rearrangement links TRBV7-2 to TRBJ1-3; TRBD1 agrees at 7 bases. The V segment lost 1 base and the J segment 2 bases; nucleotides outside the gene matches: 2. The germline CDR1 and CDR2 sequences are SGHTA and FQGNSA. The CDR3 extends over 15 amino acids. DNA of the CDR3: TGTGCCAGCAGCTTAGACAGGGGCGCTGGAAACACCATATATTTT. Translating gives CASSLDRGAGNTIYF.

The chain combines TRBV6-5 with TRBJ2-7, with 9 nucleotides matching TRBD1. The CDR3 totals 14 residues. V shed 5 bases, J shed 4 bases, and the junction held 6 bases outside the gene matches. Germline V gene sequence: CDR1 MNHEY, CDR2 SVGAGI. CDR3 nucleotide sequence: TGTGCCAGCAGTCACCGACAGGGGGGTTACGAGCAGTACTTC. Amino acid sequence: CASSHRQGGYEQYF.

This chain links TRBV10-1 with TRBJ2-1; TRBD2 matches at 8 bases. With V trimmed by 2 bases and J by 5 bases, 8 bases remained unmatched. Germline loops: CDR1 WNHNN, CDR2 SYGVQD (reference sequence). There are 16 residues in the CDR3. CDR3 sequence reads: CASSEGAGAKDNEQFF. In nucleotides, the CDR3 is TGCGCCAGCAGTGAGGGAGCGGGAGCGAAGGACAATGAGCAGTTCTTC.

The J gene is TRBJ2-3, the V gene TRBV5-1; 9 bases are a match to TRBD2. J was trimmed by 4 bases and V by 5 bases; bases with no gene match: 8. CDR3 length: 15 residues. Germline V lookup: CDR1 SGHRS, CDR2 YFSETQ. In DNA form, the CDR3 reads TGCGCCAGCAGGACGCCGGGACTAGCCGCAGATACGCAGTATTTT. This encodes CASRTPGLAADTQYF.

The chain employs TRBV13 and TRBJ1-3; D unclear. CDR3 length: 14 amino acids. Germline loops: CDR1 PRHDT, CDR2 FYEKMQ (reference sequence). V lost 5 bases and J 4 bases, leaving 12 bases between the germline ends. The CDR3 DNA sequence: TGTGCCAGCAGCCGCACGGGAGGGGGAAACACCATATATTTT. Translating it yields CASSRTGGGNTIYF.

The chain has TRBV5-1 and TRBJ2-5, with D possibly TRBD2 on 6 matching bases. Germline assignment: CDR1 SGHRS and CDR2 YFSETQ. The ends were cut back, 4 bases at V and 1 base at J, with 14 bases in the middle. CDR3 length: 15 amino acids. The CDR3 nucleotides are TGCGCCAGCAGCAGGGACTCCACCATCCAAGAGACCCAGTACTTC. Translation gives CASSRDSTIQETQYF.

This rearrangement joins TRBV18 to TRBJ1-4, with 7 bases fitting TRBD1. There are 16 residues in the CDR3. V gave up 2 bases and J gave up 4 bases; unmatched junction bases: 7. The V gene's germline CDR1 is KGHSH and CDR2 LQKENI. In DNA, the CDR3 is TGTGCCAGCTCACCAAGTCCGGGGACAGTTAATGAAAAACTGTTTTTT. Encoded protein: CASSPSPGTVNEKLFF.